The 32 T cell receptor beta chains below were found in one sample sequenced in a study of blood T cell repertoires in COVID-19. Data came from immunoSEQ multiplex PCR; TCRdb stores just in-frame clones and leaves some out. The sample shows nearly 70,000 clones, about 91% of them seen only once. The sequenced sample was peripheral blood. The origin of the receptors is a man aged 35-49 years with COVID-19, enrolled during active disease.

The genes are TRBV24-1 and TRBJ1-1, with D possibly being TRBD1 (5 bases). CDR1 is KGHDR, CDR2 SFDVKD, per germline. Trimming stripped 11 bases from V and 10 bases from J, with 16 bases between. The length of the CDR3 is 11 residues. CDR3 sequence reads: CAMARGVPAFF. The CDR3 nucleotides are TGTGCCATGGCTCGGGGGGTACCAGCTTTCTTT.

This chain connects TRBV6-5 to TRBJ2-1; the match to TRBD2 covers 13 bases. Germline values: CDR1 MNHEY, CDR2 SVGAGI. The CDR3 has 15 residues. Trimming cost V 6 bases and J 9 bases; bases outside gene matches: 8. The CDR3 region is CASSLTSGGAGEQFF. The CDR3 nucleotides are TGTGCCAGCAGCCTTACTAGCGGGGGGGCAGGTGAGCAGTTCTTC.

This chain connects TRBV7-6 to TRBJ2-1; TRBD2 agrees at 11 bases. With 5 bases clipped from V and 9 bases from J, the junction kept 9 bases outside the gene matches. CDR1 is SGHVS, CDR2 FNYEAQ, per germline. The CDR3 is 15 residues long. CDR3 region: CASSHKTSGDLEQFF. DNA for the CDR3: TGTGCCAGCAGCCACAAGACTAGCGGGGACCTTGAGCAGTTCTTC.

The chain couples TRBV5-6 to TRBJ2-5; 8 bases line up with TRBD1. The J segment lost 5 bases and the V segment lost 0 bases, leaving 3 bases of the junction unmatched. Germline CDR1 SGHDT, CDR2 YYEEEE. This CDR3 contains 14 residues. The CDR3 nucleotides read TGTGCCAGCAGCTTGGACAGGGGGATCGAGACCCAGTACTTC. This codes for CASSLDRGIETQYF. Full variable domain (rest looked up from reference TRBV5-6 and TRBJ2-5): DAGVTQSPTHLIKTRGQQVTLRCSPKSGHDTVSWYQQALGQGPQFIFQYYEEEERQRGNFPDRFSGHQFPNYSSELNVNALLLGDSALYLCASSLDRGIETQYFGPGTRLLVL.

The genes are TRBV27 and TRBJ2-1; no definite D call. The germline V and J ends were trimmed by 2 bases and 10 bases, with 18 bases remaining between them. The CDR3 is 15 residues long. Germline loops: CDR1 MNHEY, CDR2 SMNVEV (reference sequence). This CDR3 reads CASSLLGTTMTEQFF. The CDR3 nucleotides are TGTGCCAGCAGTTTACTTGGCACTACAATGACGGAGCAGTTCTTC.

The V call is TRBV10-3, the J call TRBJ2-7, with a possible D match to TRBD1 (5 bases). Germline V gene sequence: CDR1 ENHRY, CDR2 SYGVKD. This CDR3 comprises 14 residues. V was shortened by 7 bases and J by 5 bases, with 18 bases between the two germline ends. The CDR3 region is CAITQPDRAHEQYF. DNA for the CDR3: TGTGCCATCACCCAACCCGACAGAGCCCACGAGCAGTACTTC.

The J gene is TRBJ2-1, the V gene TRBV19, with D tentatively TRBD1 (6 bases). This CDR3 region has 14 residues. CDR1 is LNHDA and CDR2 is SQIVND in the germline V gene (reference sequence). V lost 8 bases and J lost 4, with 15 bases in between. CDR3 residues: CASEAGTPYNEQFF. For the CDR3, the DNA is TGTGCCAGTGAGGCAGGGACACCTTACAATGAGCAGTTCTTC.

The chain links TRBV24-1 to TRBJ2-2; TRBD1 might be the D (5 bases). CDR1 and CDR2 from the germline V gene are KGHDR and SFDVKD. Trimming removed 2 bases at V and 0 bases at J, with 15 bases between. The CDR3 sequence is 18 residues long. The CDR3: CATSDYEGAITNTGELFF. CDR3 coding DNA: TGTGCCACCAGTGATTACGAAGGGGCCATCACGAACACCGGGGAGCTGTTTTTT.

The chain joins TRBV19 to TRBJ2-2, with 9 positions matching TRBD2. Germline lookup yields CDR1 LNHDA and CDR2 SQIVND (reference sequence). This CDR3 has 16 amino acids. J gave up 1 base and V 3 bases, and 3 bases lay outside the gene matches. CDR3 loop: CASSIQAGGNTGELFF. CDR3 DNA sequence: TGTGCCAGTAGTATTCAAGCGGGGGGGAACACCGGGGAGCTGTTTTTT.

The V and J genes are TRBV28 and TRBJ2-7; perhaps TRBD1 as D (5 bases). The germline V and J ends were trimmed by 8 bases and 0 bases, with 14 bases remaining between them. The CDR3 is 14 residues long. The germline CDR1 and CDR2 sequences are MDHEN and SYDVKM. The CDR3 DNA is TGTGCCAGCGGGGCCCTTTCGAGCTCCTACGAGCAGTACTTC. Its protein is CASGALSSSYEQYF.

The rearrangement uses TRBV18 and TRBJ1-2; 7 bases agree with TRBD1. Germline V CDR1 and CDR2: KGHSH, LQKENI. J gave up 2 bases and V 8 bases, and 2 bases lay outside the gene matches. The CDR3 extends over 12 amino acids. Here the CDR3 reads CASGGQNYGYTF. The CDR3 DNA is TGTGCCAGCGGGGGACAGAACTATGGCTACACCTTC.

The rearrangement uses TRBV7-9 and TRBJ1-2; a weak D match, TRBD1 (5 bases). Germline V gene lookup returns CDR1 SEHNR and CDR2 FQNEAQ (reference sequence). The CDR3 totals 11 residues. Between the trimmed V and J ends, which lost 8 bases and 7 bases, there was a span of 11 bases. In DNA form, the CDR3 reads TGTGCCAGCGCGGGGACGTCTGGCTACACCTTC. Translated: CASAGTSGYTF.

The chain uses TRBV6-5 and TRBJ2-7, with D perhaps TRBD2 (5 bases). Germline CDR1 and CDR2: MNHEY and SVGAGI. The germline V and J ends were trimmed by 2 bases and 5 bases, with 16 bases remaining between them. The CDR3 runs 15 residues. In DNA, the CDR3 is TGTGCCAGCAGTTACAGCTCCCTAGCAGGCAACGAGCAGTACTTC. Translated: CASSYSSLAGNEQYF.

This clone was counted once. The V call is TRBV21-1, the J call TRBJ2-7; TRBD1 reflects the table's D call only, with no check against the DNA. TRBV21-1 is listed as a pseudogene. There are 17 residues in the CDR3. Written as DNA, the CDR3 is TGTGCCAGCAGCAAAGCCCACGGGACACCCCCACTAGACGAGCAGTACTTC. Translation gives CASSKAHGTPPLDEQYF.

The chain recombines TRBV5-5 with TRBJ2-7; D perhaps matches TRBD2 (5 bases). CDR3 length: 16 residues. V was pared by 0 bases and J by 3 bases, with 16 bases between. Germline V lookup: CDR1 SGHKS, CDR2 YYEKEE (reference sequence). The CDR3 reads CASSLAPLLGGYEQYF. The CDR3 bases are TGTGCCAGCAGCTTGGCTCCCCTGTTAGGAGGCTACGAGCAGTACTTC.

Only one count was recorded for this clone. V is TRBV7-9 and J is TRBJ2-1, with D maybe TRBD1 (6 bases). CDR1 SEHNR and CDR2 FQNEAQ come from the germline V gene (reference sequence). V shed 5 bases and J shed 6 bases, with 14 bases lying between them. This CDR3 is built from 14 residues. This CDR3 reads CASSPTGLGNEQFF. In DNA, the CDR3 is TGTGCCAGCAGCCCGACAGGTTTGGGCAATGAGCAGTTCTTC.

The genes are TRBV19 and TRBJ2-5; 9 positions agree with TRBD2. The germline CDR1 and CDR2 sequences are LNHDA and SQIVND (reference sequence). J gave up 4 bases and V 9 bases, and 12 bases lay outside the gene matches. The CDR3 extends over 15 amino acids. The CDR3, as DNA: TGTGCCAGCCAATATTCCGGGACTAGCCGAGAGACCCAGTACTTC. Translated, it gives CASQYSGTSRETQYF.

The rearrangement links TRBV19 to TRBJ1-5, with 10 bases identical to TRBD1. J lost 9 bases, V lost 5 bases, and 13 bases had no gene match. Germline V gives CDR1 LNHDA, CDR2 SQIVND (reference sequence). The CDR3 contains 16 residues. CDR3 protein: CASSQRGGQGYRPQHF. The CDR3 DNA sequence: TGTGCCAGTAGTCAACGAGGGGGACAGGGGTACCGGCCCCAGCATTTT.

The chain is built from TRBV6-5 and TRBJ2-1; D remains unclear. V was clipped by 6 bases and J by 4 bases, with 7 bases between them. The CDR3 spans 12 residues. CDR1 is MNHEY and CDR2 is SVGAGI in the germline V gene. CDR3 in DNA: TGTGCCAGCAGCGCGGAGTACAATGAGCAGTTCTTC. Protein: CASSAEYNEQFF.

The chain links TRBV5-1 to TRBJ1-6; D might be TRBD1 (5 bases). V lost 0 bases and J 9 bases, leaving 13 bases between the germline ends. There are 15 residues in the CDR3. Germline V CDR1 and CDR2: SGHRS, YFSETQ. CDR3 sequence (DNA): TGCGCCAGCAGCTTGGCGATGGGGGGACCTTCACCCCTCCACTTT. Translated: CASSLAMGGPSPLHF.

This clone was seen only once. DNA for the CDR3: TGTGCCTGGGACAGGGCTAACTATGGCTACACCTTC. It encodes CAWDRANYGYTF. The chain has TRBV30 and TRBJ1-2; 7 nucleotides agree with TRBD1. This CDR3 comprises 12 residues. V lost 5 bases, J lost 0 bases, and 0 bases stayed unmatched. The V gene's germline CDR1 is GTSNPN and CDR2 SVGIG (reference sequence).

This chain joins TRBV30 and TRBJ2-1; TRBD2 aligns across 10 bases. Germline CDR1 reads GTSNPN; CDR2 reads SVGIG (reference sequence). The CDR3 contains 15 residues. The V segment lost 3 bases and the J segment 9 bases; nucleotides outside the gene matches: 11. CDR3 in amino acids: CAWSQLAGLGGEQFF. The CDR3, as DNA: TGTGCCTGGAGCCAACTAGCGGGGCTCGGAGGTGAGCAGTTCTTC.

The chain joins TRBV12-3 or TRBV12-4 to TRBJ1-1; a weak D match, TRBD1 (6 bases). There are 12 residues in the CDR3. The V gene lost 5 bases and the J gene lost 5 bases, with 9 bases spanning the gap. The CDR3 here is CASSQGGTEAFF. The CDR3 nucleotides are TGTGCCAGCAGTCAAGGGGGAACTGAAGCTTTCTTT.

The V gene is TRBV7-2, the J gene TRBJ2-7, with 8 bases that match TRBD1. The CDR3 has 13 residues. The V and J ends lost 5 bases and 3 bases, in that order; junction bases with no gene match: 3. Looked up from germline, CDR1 is SGHTA and CDR2 is FQGNSA. The CDR3 sequence is CASSRQGFYEQYF. The CDR3 DNA reads TGTGCCAGCAGCCGACAGGGGTTCTACGAGCAGTACTTC.

The genes are TRBV5-4 and TRBJ2-5, with D perhaps TRBD2 (5 bases). V was shortened by 1 base and J by 5 bases, with 18 bases between the two germline ends. The CDR3 is made up of 16 amino acids. Germline CDR1 and CDR2: SGHNT and YYREEE (reference sequence). CDR3 in DNA: TGTGCCAGCAGCTTGTTCGGGGATCCTGCGTCGGAGACCCAGTACTTC. Amino acid sequence: CASSLFGDPASETQYF.

This clone was seen a single time. The J gene is TRBJ2-7, the V gene TRBV7-9, with 10 bases identical to TRBD1. V lost 5 bases and J lost 7; bases outside the gene matches: 8. The CDR3 contains 14 residues. In germline, CDR1 is SEHNR, CDR2 FQNEAQ (reference sequence). The CDR3 bases are TGTGCCAGCAGCCCCACCGGGACAGGGGAAGAGCAGTACTTC. Residues: CASSPTGTGEEQYF.

The chain has TRBV19 and TRBJ2-7; a weak D match, TRBD2 (6 bases). Germline V gives CDR1 LNHDA, CDR2 SQIVND (reference sequence). V was shortened by 6 bases and J by 6 bases, with 18 bases between the two germline ends. The CDR3 has 14 amino acids. The CDR3 DNA reads TGTGCCAGTAGGAGGTATTCGGGGGAAAGCGAGCAGTACTTC. This sequence encodes CASRRYSGESEQYF. The whole variable domain, remainder taken from reference TRBV19 and TRBJ2-7, is DGGITQSPKYLFRKEGQNVTLSCEQNLNHDAMYWYRQDPGQGLRLIYYSQIVNDFQKGDIAEGYSVSREKKESFPLTVTSAQKNPTAFYLCASRRYSGESEQYFGPGTRLTVT.

The genes are TRBV18 and TRBJ1-2; 7 bases map to TRBD1. Trimming took 5 bases from V and 3 from J; bases not matched to a gene: 3. CDR1 and CDR2 from the germline V gene are KGHSH and LQKENI. The CDR3 has 13 residues. CDR3 sequence: CASSEGTDYGYTF. The DNA for the CDR3 is TGTGCCAGCTCAGAGGGGACAGACTATGGCTACACCTTC.

The V and J genes are TRBV6-2 or TRBV6-3 and TRBJ2-3; the D is unclear. The V end lost 5 bases, the J end lost 5 bases, and 8 bases lay between the germline ends. The length of the CDR3 is 12 residues. Germline assignment: CDR1 MNHEY and CDR2 SVGEGT. In nucleotides, the CDR3 is TGTGCCAGCAGTCAACAAAGAGATACGCAGTATTTT. This gives the protein CASSQQRDTQYF.

The chain has TRBV3-1 (or the pseudogene TRBV3-2) and TRBJ2-4, with 8 bases identical to TRBD1. Germline V gene sequence: CDR1 LGHDT, CDR2 YNNKEL (reference sequence). Trimming took 1 base from V and 7 from J; bases not matched to a gene: 3. The CDR3 runs to 14 residues. This chain's CDR3 is CASSQGAGGNIQYF. The DNA for the CDR3 is TGTGCCAGCAGCCAAGGGGCAGGGGGCAACATTCAGTACTTC.

J is TRBJ2-7 and V is TRBV6-1, with D unresolved. The CDR3 is 15 amino acids. From germline, CDR1 is MNHNS and CDR2 SASEGT. V was shortened by 3 bases and J by 0 bases, with 12 bases between the two germline ends. CDR3 in DNA: TGTGCCAGCAGTGATGCGCAGGATAGCTCCTACGAGCAGTACTTC. This encodes CASSDAQDSSYEQYF.

The CDR3 bases are TGTGCCAGCAGCTTTACTCAGGGCACCGGGGAGCTGTTTTTT. Protein sequence: CASSFTQGTGELFF. This chain uses TRBV11-2 with TRBJ2-2; weak D call: TRBD1 (5 bases). This CDR3 has 14 residues. V was pared by 3 bases and J by 4 bases, with 9 bases between. In germline, CDR1 is SGHAT, CDR2 FQNNGV.